This T cell receptor (beta chain) was profiled in a study of preoperative IRX-2 immunotherapy in early breast cancer. Indicated treatment: preoperative locoregional IRX-2 cytokine immunotherapy. Preoperative locoregional IRX-2 cytokine immunotherapy was tested in the phase Ib source study. Only one count was recorded for this clone. V was trimmed by 3 bases and J by 6 bases, leaving 15 bases between them. Per germline, CDR1 MDHEN and CDR2 SYDVKM. The CDR3 runs 14 residues. Sequenced by immunoSEQ multiplex PCR; TCRdb stores in-frame clones only, minus some. Among 90,000 to 100,000 clones listed, 75% to 90% were seen once.

The sequence was collected from a human donor with breast cancer. V is TRBV28 and J is TRBJ2-7, with D tentatively TRBD2 (6 bases). Sequences were derived from tumor tissue, sampled after IRX-2 immunotherapy. The CDR3 DNA reads TGTGCCAGCAGTTTGGAGGGTAGCTCGGCCGAGCAGTACTTC. Amino acids: CASSLEGSSAEQYF.